These 17 T cell receptor beta chains were all obtained from the same sample, sequenced in a study of cytomegalovirus exposure and HLA in healthy donors. PCR involved 60 Vbeta and 13 Jbeta primers. Assay: immunoSEQ multiplex PCR; the TCRdb copy retains only in-frame clones and omits some. The sample holds about 200,000 clones, 80% to 90% seen once. Sequenced sample: PBMCs. Source of these receptors: a man aged 25-45 years in good health and CMV-seronegative.

This clone was seen a few times. The V gene is TRBV2, the J gene TRBJ1-1, with D tentatively TRBD1 (5 bases). Germline lookup yields CDR1 SNHLY and CDR2 FYNNEI. V lost 8 bases to trimming and J lost 0 bases, with 10 bases between them. The CDR3 runs 13 residues. CDR3 DNA: TGTGCCAGCTCGGGACTACTGAACACTGAAGCTTTCTTT. This gives the protein CASSGLLNTEAFF.

This chain uses TRBV2 with TRBJ2-3; D may be TRBD2 (5 bases). CDR1 and CDR2 (germline): SNHLY, FYNNEI. V shed 1 base and J shed 0 bases, with 11 bases lying between them. The CDR3 is 16 residues long. The CDR3 DNA reads as TGTGCCAGCAGTGAAGTGGACTGGTCTAGCACAGATACGCAGTATTTT. Translated, it gives CASSEVDWSSTDTQYF.

The chain has TRBV28 and TRBJ2-2; D uncertain. The CDR3 totals 13 residues. V was cut by 1 base and J by 4 bases, with 4 bases left in between. CDR1 and CDR2 (germline): MDHEN, SYDVKM. CDR3 residues: CASSLYITGELFF. The CDR3 nucleotides read TGTGCCAGCAGTTTATATATCACCGGGGAGCTGTTTTTT.

This chain uses TRBV5-1 with TRBJ2-3, with 8 bases identical to TRBD2. From germline, CDR1 is SGHRS and CDR2 YFSETQ. Trimming cost V 1 base and J 3 bases; bases outside gene matches: 7. This CDR3 spans 16 amino acids. CDR3 coding DNA: TGCGCCAGCAGCTTGAGGAACGGGGGGGGAACAGATACGCAGTATTTT. This sequence encodes CASSLRNGGGTDTQYF.

This CDR3 reads CASSENPWRRSNTEAFF. The DNA for the CDR3 is TGTGCCAGCAGTGAAAACCCCTGGCGGAGATCTAACACTGAAGCTTTCTTT. This chain links TRBV6-1 with TRBJ1-1; D ambiguous. CDR3 length equals 17 residues. Trimming removed 2 bases from V and 2 bases from J, with 18 bases in between. Germline assignment: CDR1 MNHNS and CDR2 SASEGT.

The chain carries TRBV5-6 and TRBJ1-5; D call uncertain. Germline CDR1 and CDR2: SGHDT and YYEEEE. V dropped 6 bases and J dropped 0 bases, with 10 bases sitting between them. The length of the CDR3 is 14 residues. The CDR3 is CASTRYDSNQPQHF. CDR3 DNA sequence: TGTGCCAGCACCCGGTATGATAGCAATCAGCCCCAGCATTTT.

The chain carries TRBV12-5 and TRBJ1-2; 9 positions agree with TRBD1. V shed 1 base and J 8 bases; nucleotides not matched to a gene: 11. CDR1 LGHNT and CDR2 FRNRAP come from the germline V gene. The CDR3 totals 16 residues. The CDR3, as DNA: TGTGCTAGTGGTTTGGATAGGGGACAGGGTTTAGAAGGCTACACCTTC. Translating gives CASGLDRGQGLEGYTF.

This clone appeared a few times. The V and J genes are TRBV9 and TRBJ2-3; 10 nucleotides agree with TRBD2. Germline CDR1 reads SGDLS; CDR2 reads YYNGEE. V was pared by 4 bases and J by 4 bases, with 3 bases of the junction left unmatched. This CDR3 region has 14 residues. CDR3 nucleotide sequence: TGTGCCAGCAGCTCTAGCGGGGGCGCAGATACGCAGTATTTT. Its protein product is CASSSSGGADTQYF.

This chain connects TRBV5-6 to TRBJ1-1, with D possibly matching TRBD1 (6 bases). CDR1 SGHDT and CDR2 YYEEEE come from the germline V gene. V dropped 5 bases and J dropped 7 bases, with 18 bases sitting between them. The CDR3 loop spans 14 amino acids. The CDR3, as DNA: TGTGCCAGCAGAGCTAAGGGGGGGGGAGGTGAAGCTTTCTTT. Translation gives CASRAKGGGGEAFF.

The V gene is TRBV11-2, the J gene TRBJ2-7, with D maybe TRBD2 (6 bases). The length of the CDR3 is 14 residues. CDR1 and CDR2 (germline): SGHAT, FQNNGV. V lost 4 bases, J lost 2 bases, and 12 bases lay in between. DNA for the CDR3: TGTGCCAGCAGCTATGGGGGGTTAACCTACGAGCAGTACTTC. Protein sequence: CASSYGGLTYEQYF.

The chain uses TRBV7-8 and TRBJ1-5; TRBD1 might be the D (5 bases). Per germline, CDR1 SGHVS and CDR2 FQNEAQ. The CDR3 covers 17 residues. The V and J ends lost 5 bases and 7 bases respectively, with 24 bases between them. The CDR3 nucleotides read TGTGCCAGCAGCCCCCATCCAAGGAGGGGATGGAAACAGCCCCAGCATTTT. Translation gives CASSPHPRRGWKQPQHF.

The rearrangement uses TRBV7-8 and TRBJ2-3, with D unresolved. The CDR3 has 12 residues. The germline CDR1 and CDR2 sequences are SGHVS and FQNEAQ. V lost 5 bases and J lost 4, with 7 bases in between. CDR3 residues: CASSPSPDTQYF. The CDR3, as DNA: TGTGCCAGCAGCCCGTCCCCAGATACGCAGTATTTT.

The rearrangement joins TRBV10-3 to TRBJ2-7; D gene ambiguous. CDR1 is ENHRY and CDR2 is SYGVKD in the germline V gene. The CDR3 totals 12 residues. Trimming took off 3 bases at V and 4 bases at J, with 7 bases between the two ends. The CDR3: CAISDLEYEQYF. The CDR3 coding sequence is TGTGCCATCAGTGATCTAGAATACGAGCAGTACTTC.

The chain has TRBV28 and TRBJ1-1; 10 positions agree with TRBD1. From germline, CDR1 is MDHEN and CDR2 SYDVKM. The CDR3 has 13 amino acids. V shed 6 bases, J shed 5 bases, and the junction held 3 bases outside the gene matches. CDR3: CASSWTGGTEAFF. CDR3 DNA sequence: TGTGCCAGCAGCTGGACAGGGGGAACTGAAGCTTTCTTT.

The chain combines TRBV4-1 with TRBJ1-1; 7 positions agree with TRBD1. Germline values: CDR1 MGHRA, CDR2 YSYEKL. The CDR3 is made up of 15 amino acids. Trimming at V came to 6 bases and at J to 4 bases, leaving 11 bases not matched to a gene. The CDR3 is CASSTNDRARTEAFF. DNA of the CDR3: TGCGCCAGCAGTACTAACGACAGGGCTCGCACTGAAGCTTTCTTT.

The chain links TRBV19 to TRBJ1-3, with TRBD1 matching over 8 bases. The CDR3 consists of 16 residues. Germline CDR1 is LNHDA and CDR2 is SQIVND (reference sequence). V trimming: 4 bases; J trimming: 8 bases; junction bases outside the gene matches: 13. Here the CDR3 reads CASSTYGPGGADTIYF. The CDR3, as DNA: TGTGCCAGTAGTACTTACGGCCCAGGGGGCGCGGACACCATATATTTT.

V usage is TRBV5-4 and J usage is TRBJ2-5, with TRBD2 identical over 12 bases. The V segment lost 4 bases and the J segment 4 bases; nucleotides outside the gene matches: 5. This CDR3 contains 15 residues. The germline gives CDR1 SGHNT, CDR2 YYREEE (reference sequence). CDR3 protein: CASSTLTSGGETQYF. CDR3 bases: TGTGCCAGCAGCACCCTGACTAGCGGGGGAGAGACCCAGTACTTC.